This T cell receptor beta chain was recorded in a study of shared clonotypes between healthy human individuals (dated by TCRdb to about 2020). Study-level background: The cohort comprised a couple of women and a few men aged 18 to 49 years. For each donor, CD4 naive and CD4 memory were each run on three plates, CD8 naive on two plates, and CD8 memory on one plate. To estimate repertoire size and how much clonotype sharing occurs between individuals, the study deeply sequenced the blood TCR repertoires of roughly 5 healthy adults. To increase sequencing depth and limit assay-specific biases, different laboratories used diverse techniques to prepare libraries and sequence TCR repertoires. Each donor's leukapheresis produced roughly between roughly 0.9 and 8.9 billion PBMCs. Beyond this particular receptor, the publication reports: Based on pairwise subsampling, the degree of clonotype sharing among donors was expected to be affected by sequencing depth. Sampling was restricted to blood, and TCR repertoires in tissues likely differ from the TCR repertoires found in blood. When a handful of donors were compared, the shared fraction of clonotypes was roughly 5% for naive CD4, 3% to 4% for naive CD8, 2.3% for memory CD4, and approximately 0.4% for memory CD8. Larger estimated clonotype richness was generally found for naive subsets than for memory subsets. The genetic and exposure-history diversity represented was limited by the small number of donors. Even with the large sequencing depth, rarefaction of the sorted-subset datasets indicated that sequencing was incomplete. Compared with non-shared clonotypes, clonotypes shared by all four sorted-subset donors had higher generation probabilities.

Notes on this clone: The antigen it recognizes is unknown. Base-call qualities are not available, and no considerably larger clone is one nucleotide away.

Using the deep immunoSEQ assay, multiplex PCR amplified TCR CDR3 regions from genomic DNA. Genomic DNA extracted from each cell subset was distributed evenly over all wells of several immunoSEQ 96-well plates, and each plate served as one replicate. For sorted subsets, about 200 ng genomic DNA, equal to about 30,000 T cell genomes, was loaded into each replicate PCR. Purified libraries were measured with a Qubit 3.0 fluorometer, size-checked on a Bioanalyzer 2100, and measured again with the KAPA Library Quantification kit. A separate single-read 150-cycle Illumina NextSeq 550 flow cell was used to sequence each immunoSEQ 96-well plate. From the authors' description of their analysis: Because the immunoSEQ output held only junctional sequences and lacked quality scores, the filtering could not match the filtering applied to full-length reads. Sequences were annotated with PyIR, a Python wrapper for IgBLAST v1.9, using IMGT germline references to assign V/J genes and CDR3. Reads with weak V/J assignments (E-value above 1e-6), missing CDR3, stop codons, out-of-frame junctions, or ambiguous translated residues were removed. V3J clonotypes were defined by identical inferred V gene, J gene, and CDR3 amino acid sequence. To compute the percentage overlap between repertoires, the number of shared unique clonotypes was divided by the size of the smaller repertoire. Repertoire richness was assessed with RTK rarefaction, the Chao1 estimator, and Recon v2.1 estimates of unobserved clonotypes. For all TCRbeta clonotypes obtained by the gDNA method from several donors, generation probabilities were computed with OLGA. The table comes from immuneACCESS by way of TCRdb, which keeps in-frame sequences with V and J called. Part of the clones is missing from these tables; in studies checked, under half for an unresolved V gene and the rest for unknown reasons. D and trimming were read from the DNA, whereas the V and J calls and clone size are those reported in that table. The sample table holds around 340,000 clones, of which less than 75% were seen once. The top ten clones comprise over 9.5% of the sample.

The CDR3 runs 13 residues from the cysteine to the phenylalanine. The read is trimmed to its CDR3 DNA, 39 bases read in frame from base 1. The germline V gene yields SGHRS for CDR1 and YFSETQ for CDR2. V lost 5 bases and J lost 6 bases; the stretch between them is 12 bases long. The donors were healthy, HIV-negative adults who had no recently reported acute infections or vaccinations. Every donor was a Caucasian adult residing in Nashville, Tennessee, USA. CD4+ T cells were enriched by magnetic negative selection; naive cells were then positively selected on CD45RA, and the negative fraction formed the memory subset. After blood collection by leukapheresis, PBMCs were isolated using Ficoll-Histopaque density gradient centrifugation and then cryopreserved in the vapor phase of liquid nitrogen. Analytical flow cytometry was used to check the purity and quantity of each magnetically sorted T cell population. From each sorted fraction, genomic DNA was isolated and quantified by UV absorbance on a Nanodrop 2000c.

Sequenced input: memory CD4+ T cells sorted from blood. Sample cell subset or site, as interpreted from the label and publication: CD45RA-negative fraction. The receptor chain draws on TRBV5-1 and TRBJ2-1; the D gene identity is not certain. The receptor comes from a man aged 30 to 39 in good health. The DNA sequence follows: TGCGCCAGCAGAGGAAACTCGGGCAATGAGCAGTTCTTC. This encodes CASRGNSGNEQFF.